The sequence of this T cell receptor (beta chain) was determined in a study of cytomegalovirus exposure and HLA in healthy donors. Study outcomes and limitations: That first-cohort TCR clusters tended to co-occur in the 90 to 150 validation repertoires was found in a later analysis.

Germline V gene sequence: CDR1 MGHDK, CDR2 SYGVNS. This CDR3 spans 13 amino acids. The V end lost 2 bases, the J end lost 0 bases, and 3 bases lay between the germline ends. Sequencing used immunoSEQ multiplex PCR; TCRdb keeps in-frame clones, though not all of them. Of around 250,000 clones listed, roughly 90% are singletons. As to this clone: The target antigen is unknown. Other DNA sequences in the sample encode the same CDR3.

This chain links TRBV25-1 with TRBJ2-3, with D hard to call. Sequencing input: PBMCs. The receptor comes from a woman between 18 and 29 years old in good health and CMV-seronegative. CDR3 in DNA: TGTGCCAGCAGTGAAGCGAGCACAGATACGCAGTATTTT. Its translation is CASSEASTDTQYF. Filled out from reference TRBV25-1 and TRBJ2-3, the complete variable domain reads EADIYQTPRYLVIGTGKKITLECSQTMGHDKMYWYQQDPGMELHLIHYSYGVNSTEKGDLSSESTVSRIRTEHFPLTLESARPSHTSQYLCASSEASTDTQYFGPGTRLTVL.